This record covers a single T cell receptor beta chain. The CDR3 is made up of 15 amino acids. V was clipped by 9 bases and J by 2 bases, with 19 bases between them. Per the germline V gene, CDR1 is SGHAT and CDR2 is FQNNGV. Reverse transcription of roughly 470 ng total RNA with a constant-region primer produced TCR beta cDNA. Libraries covering TCR beta were generated through three nested multiplex PCR rounds (using a slightly modified ARM-PCR). The opening two PCR rounds, ten to eleven cycles each, paired TRBV1-TRBV30 forward primers with a C-beta reverse primer. One entry per CDR3 protein results from TCRdb running MiXCR on the multiplex PCR reads. In the table there are 90,000 to 150,000 distinct CDR3 sequences, 55% to 65% of which are singletons. Taking about 20-31 mg of unsorted bulk tissue, the authors co-extracted RNA and DNA. Primary liver carcinoma, confirmed by histopathology, was surgically resected. Tumor regions sampled: superior, inferior, left, right poles, and centre.

This entry is derived from a study of tumor-infiltrating lymphocytes in primary liver carcinoma. Study-wide context: Men and women, 30 to 69 years of age, made up the patients.

This clonotype originated in a woman aged 60-70 years with primary liver carcinoma and hepatitis B virus infection. Sequenced material: liver tumor tissue from sampling region 1. As for subset: tumor region T1, superior pole. This chain uses TRBV11-2 with TRBJ2-5; no clear D. CDR3 DNA: TGTGCCAGTAGCAAAAGGCCGGACGAACAAGAGACCCAGTACTTC. Protein: CASSKRPDEQETQYF. Full variable domain (rest looked up from reference TRBV11-2 and TRBJ2-5): EAGVAQSPRYKIIEKRQSVAFWCNPISGHATLYWYQQILGQGPKLLIQFQNNGVVDDSQLPKDRFSAERLKGVDSTLKIQPAKLEDSAVYLCASSKRPDEQETQYFGPGTRLLVL.